A selection of T cell receptor beta chains follows, all from one sample in a study of blood T cell repertoires in COVID-19. Repertoires were generated with immunoSEQ multiplex PCR, while TCRdb's copy carries only in-frame clones and drops some. The sample consists of about 200,000 clones, about 77% of them appearing once. The sequencing sample was made of peripheral blood. The receptors here all came from a woman older than 75 with active or convalescent COVID-19. Each CDR3 is given with its conserved first and last residue. Fields, in order: clone size, D gene, V gene, J gene, CDR3 DNA, CDR3 protein. A D gene is named only where the DNA matches it firmly. Clone size is stated in some rows and not others, as once, few, many or a class when expanded.

clone_size: -
d_call: -
v_call: TRBV28
j_call: TRBJ2-2
cdr3_nt: TGTGCCAGCAGTTTATTACAGAACGCCGGGGAGCTGTTTTTT
cdr3_aa: CASSLLQNAGELFF

clone_size: -
d_call: -
v_call: TRBV5-8
j_call: TRBJ1-1
cdr3_nt: TGTGCCAGCAGTCCGGGTTGGTCCACTGAAGCTTTCTTT
cdr3_aa: CASSPGWSTEAFF

clone_size: few
d_call: -
v_call: TRBV19
j_call: TRBJ1-1
cdr3_nt: TGTGCCAGTAGTATTCAGGGGATGGGGACTGAAGCTTTCTTT
cdr3_aa: CASSIQGMGTEAFF

clone_size: many
d_call: -
v_call: TRBV18
j_call: TRBJ1-1
cdr3_nt: TGTGCCAGCTCACCACGACCGGGGAACACTGAAGCTTTCTTT
cdr3_aa: CASSPRPGNTEAFF

clone_size: -
d_call: TRBD2
v_call: TRBV5-8
j_call: TRBJ2-5
cdr3_nt: TGTGCCAGCAGCTTCGGGGGGATCCAAGAGACCCAGTACTTC
cdr3_aa: CASSFGGIQETQYF

clone_size: -
d_call: TRBD2
v_call: TRBV6-6
j_call: TRBJ2-5
cdr3_nt: TGTGCCAGCAGAGTTACTAGCGGGGGGGCTGGGGAGACCCAGTACTTC
cdr3_aa: CASRVTSGGAGETQYF

clone_size: -
d_call: -
v_call: TRBV7-8
j_call: TRBJ1-1
cdr3_nt: TGTGCCAGCAGCTTGAGGGTTCCCGCCACTGAAGCTTTCTTT
cdr3_aa: CASSLRVPATEAFF

clone_size: -
d_call: TRBD1
v_call: TRBV9
j_call: TRBJ1-4
cdr3_nt: TGTGCCAGCAGCCCCAGGACAGGTGCTATTAATGAAAAACTGTTTTTT
cdr3_aa: CASSPRTGAINEKLFF

clone_size: -
d_call: -
v_call: TRBV28
j_call: TRBJ1-5
cdr3_nt: TGTTCTTCAATCAGTGGTCAGGGGACCAATCAGCCCCAGCATTTT
cdr3_aa: CSSISGQGTNQPQHF

clone_size: -
d_call: -
v_call: TRBV19
j_call: TRBJ2-2
cdr3_nt: TGTGCCAGTATTATAGGTAGCGGACCGAACACCGGGGAGCTGTTTTTT
cdr3_aa: CASIIGSGPNTGELFF

clone_size: -
d_call: -
v_call: TRBV3-1/TRBV3-2
j_call: TRBJ2-1
cdr3_nt: TGTGCCAGCAGCCAAGATCGGTGGAATGAGCAGTTCTTC
cdr3_aa: CASSQDRWNEQFF

clone_size: many
d_call: -
v_call: TRBV11-2
j_call: TRBJ2-5
cdr3_nt: TGTGCCAGCAGCGTGAGTGGGACCCAGTACTTC
cdr3_aa: CASSVSGTQYF

clone_size: -
d_call: -
v_call: TRBV20-1
j_call: TRBJ1-2
cdr3_nt: TGCAGTGCTAGTGGCGCAGTGAGGTGGACCTTC
cdr3_aa: CSASGAVRWTF

clone_size: many
d_call: -
v_call: TRBV4-3
j_call: TRBJ1-5
cdr3_nt: TGCGCCAGCAGCCAAGAACGAGGGATGAGCAATCAGCCCCAGCATTTT
cdr3_aa: CASSQERGMSNQPQHF

clone_size: -
d_call: TRBD1
v_call: TRBV28
j_call: TRBJ2-7
cdr3_nt: TGTGCCAGCAGTTCTCCGGACAGGGTCTACGAGCAGTACTTC
cdr3_aa: CASSSPDRVYEQYF

clone_size: -
d_call: -
v_call: TRBV5-4
j_call: TRBJ1-2
cdr3_nt: TGTGCCAGCAGCACTATCGGACAGAACTATGGCTACACCTTC
cdr3_aa: CASSTIGQNYGYTF

clone_size: -
d_call: -
v_call: TRBV27
j_call: TRBJ1-1
cdr3_nt: TGTGCCAGCAGTCCATTGGACAGCCCCACTGAAGCTTTCTTT
cdr3_aa: CASSPLDSPTEAFF

clone_size: many
d_call: TRBD1
v_call: TRBV11-2
j_call: TRBJ1-6
cdr3_nt: TGTGCCAGCAGCTTAGAGACAGGGAGGAATTCACCCCTCCACTTT
cdr3_aa: CASSLETGRNSPLHF

clone_size: -
d_call: TRBD1
v_call: TRBV18
j_call: TRBJ2-5
cdr3_nt: TGTGCCAGCTCACCCCCCACCGGACAGGACTTCCAAGAGACCCAGTACTTC
cdr3_aa: CASSPPTGQDFQETQYF

clone_size: -
d_call: TRBD2
v_call: TRBV9
j_call: TRBJ2-5
cdr3_nt: TGTGCCAGCAGCGGTAGCGGGGGGCTACAAGAGACCCAGTACTTC
cdr3_aa: CASSGSGGLQETQYF

clone_size: -
d_call: -
v_call: TRBV19
j_call: TRBJ1-1
cdr3_nt: TGTGCCAGTAGTCACCGTAGAGAGGGCGGAACTGAAGCTTTCTTT
cdr3_aa: CASSHRREGGTEAFF

clone_size: -
d_call: TRBD2
v_call: TRBV7-8
j_call: TRBJ2-5
cdr3_nt: TGTGCCAGCAGCCCCCTCGGACTAGCGGGGGCCATAGAGACCCAGTACTTC
cdr3_aa: CASSPLGLAGAIETQYF

clone_size: few
d_call: TRBD1
v_call: TRBV7-9
j_call: TRBJ1-2
cdr3_nt: TGTGCCAGCAGCGCACTCCCGGGACAGGGGGCGGGTGGCTACACCTTC
cdr3_aa: CASSALPGQGAGGYTF

clone_size: -
d_call: -
v_call: TRBV21-1
j_call: TRBJ2-3
cdr3_nt: TGTGCCAGCAGCAAAGTCGGAGACAGGGACTTAGATACGCAGTATTTT
cdr3_aa: CASSKVGDRDLDTQYF

clone_size: -
d_call: TRBD2
v_call: TRBV28
j_call: TRBJ2-1
cdr3_nt: TGTGCCAGCAGTTTATGGGGGGGGAATGAGCAGTTCTTC
cdr3_aa: CASSLWGGNEQFF

clone_size: few
d_call: -
v_call: TRBV7-7
j_call: TRBJ2-7
cdr3_nt: TGTGCTAGCAGCACAGGTAGGGGCGGACCCTACGAGCAGTACTTC
cdr3_aa: CASSTGRGGPYEQYF

clone_size: -
d_call: TRBD1
v_call: TRBV4-2
j_call: TRBJ1-4
cdr3_nt: TGTGCCAGCAGCCAAGATGGCGCCGGGACAGGGGGGGAAAAACTGTTTTTT
cdr3_aa: CASSQDGAGTGGEKLFF

clone_size: -
d_call: TRBD1
v_call: TRBV5-6
j_call: TRBJ1-4
cdr3_nt: TGTGCCAGCAGCTTCGGGACAGGGGGATTGGGGATTAATGAAAAACTGTTTTTT
cdr3_aa: CASSFGTGGLGINEKLFF

clone_size: -
d_call: TRBD2
v_call: TRBV27
j_call: TRBJ2-3
cdr3_nt: TGTGCCAGCAGTCTTAGACTAGCGGGGGGGCGAGATACGCAGTATTTT
cdr3_aa: CASSLRLAGGRDTQYF

clone_size: few
d_call: TRBD1
v_call: TRBV7-9
j_call: TRBJ2-5
cdr3_nt: TGTGCCAGCAGCCTATTGACAGGGAAGGAGACCCAGTACTTC
cdr3_aa: CASSLLTGKETQYF

clone_size: -
d_call: TRBD1
v_call: TRBV28
j_call: TRBJ1-2
cdr3_nt: TGTGCCAGCAGACAAGACAGGGGGAACTATGGCTACACCTTC
cdr3_aa: CASRQDRGNYGYTF

clone_size: -
d_call: TRBD1
v_call: TRBV5-1
j_call: TRBJ1-1
cdr3_nt: TGCGCCAGCAGCTTTAGGGGGCTGAACACTGAAGCTTTCTTT
cdr3_aa: CASSFRGLNTEAFF

clone_size: -
d_call: TRBD1
v_call: TRBV29-1
j_call: TRBJ1-6
cdr3_nt: TGCAGCGTGGGGACAGGGTATAATTCACCCCTCCACTTT
cdr3_aa: CSVGTGYNSPLHF

clone_size: -
d_call: -
v_call: TRBV21-1
j_call: TRBJ1-5
cdr3_nt: TGTGCCAGCAGCCAAAACCCCTGGACAGGGGAAAATAGCAATCAGCCCCAGCATTTT
cdr3_aa: CASSQNPWTGENSNQPQHF

clone_size: -
d_call: TRBD1
v_call: TRBV19
j_call: TRBJ2-5
cdr3_nt: TGTGCCAGTAGTATAGAGAGGGGGCGCCAGGAGACCCAGTACTTC
cdr3_aa: CASSIERGRQETQYF

clone_size: once
d_call: TRBD1
v_call: TRBV19
j_call: TRBJ1-2
cdr3_nt: TGTGCCAGTAGTACCCTCACCGGGACAGGGGGCCGCTACACCTTC
cdr3_aa: CASSTLTGTGGRYTF

clone_size: -
d_call: -
v_call: TRBV24-1
j_call: TRBJ2-2
cdr3_nt: TGTGCCACCAGTGATCGTCTGGGGCCGGGCGGGGAGCTGTTTTTT
cdr3_aa: CATSDRLGPGGELFF

clone_size: -
d_call: -
v_call: TRBV9
j_call: TRBJ1-4
cdr3_nt: TGTGCCAGCCAACAGGGTCTAATGAGTGAAAAACTGTTTTTT
cdr3_aa: CASQQGLMSEKLFF

clone_size: -
d_call: TRBD1
v_call: TRBV3-1/TRBV3-2
j_call: TRBJ2-2
cdr3_nt: TGTGCCAGCAGCCAGGGACAGGGTTCGGGCGGGGAGCTGTTTTTT
cdr3_aa: CASSQGQGSGGELFF

clone_size: -
d_call: -
v_call: TRBV10-2
j_call: TRBJ1-5
cdr3_nt: TGCGCCACTTCGTGGGAGTTGAGCAATCAGCCCCAGCATTTT
cdr3_aa: CATSWELSNQPQHF

clone_size: few
d_call: TRBD1
v_call: TRBV28
j_call: TRBJ1-2
cdr3_nt: TGTGCCAGCAGTTTAGGGACAGGGGTCTATGGCTACACCTTC
cdr3_aa: CASSLGTGVYGYTF

clone_size: -
d_call: TRBD1
v_call: TRBV5-1
j_call: TRBJ1-2
cdr3_nt: TGCGCCAGCAGCCAGGGACAGGGGAACCTGGCTCCAGGCTACACCTTC
cdr3_aa: CASSQGQGNLAPGYTF

clone_size: once
d_call: TRBD1
v_call: TRBV23-1
j_call: TRBJ1-2
cdr3_nt: TGCGCCAGCAGTCAAGTCCCGGGACAGGGGGACTATGGCTACACCTTC
cdr3_aa: CASSQVPGQGDYGYTF

clone_size: -
d_call: -
v_call: TRBV28
j_call: TRBJ1-3
cdr3_nt: TGTGCCACCCTAGACAGCTACTCTGGAAACACCATATATTTT
cdr3_aa: CATLDSYSGNTIYF

clone_size: -
d_call: TRBD1
v_call: TRBV6-5
j_call: TRBJ1-2
cdr3_nt: TGTGCCAGCACTTCCGGGACAGCTTATGGCTACACCTTC
cdr3_aa: CASTSGTAYGYTF

clone_size: few
d_call: -
v_call: TRBV6-5
j_call: TRBJ2-2
cdr3_nt: TGTGCCATCGAGCAGGGGAACACCGGGGAGCTGTTTTTT
cdr3_aa: CAIEQGNTGELFF

clone_size: -
d_call: -
v_call: TRBV5-1
j_call: TRBJ2-7
cdr3_nt: TGCGCCAGCAGCCAACCCAGGGTGGGCGAGCAGTACTTC
cdr3_aa: CASSQPRVGEQYF

clone_size: once
d_call: -
v_call: TRBV3-1/TRBV3-2
j_call: TRBJ1-6
cdr3_nt: TGTGCCAGCAGCGCGGCCCGTGGGTATAATTCACCCCTCCACTTT
cdr3_aa: CASSAARGYNSPLHF

clone_size: few
d_call: TRBD1
v_call: TRBV7-9
j_call: TRBJ2-7
cdr3_nt: TGTGCCAGCAGCCCAAAAACCGCCGGGACAGCCTACGAGCAGTACTTC
cdr3_aa: CASSPKTAGTAYEQYF

clone_size: -
d_call: TRBD1
v_call: TRBV2
j_call: TRBJ1-2
cdr3_nt: TGTGCCAGCTCGGGACAGCCAGGGGGTGGCTACACCTTC
cdr3_aa: CASSGQPGGGYTF

clone_size: -
d_call: TRBD1
v_call: TRBV5-4
j_call: TRBJ1-2
cdr3_nt: TGTGCCAGCAGCGCAAACAGACAGGGAAACTATGGCTACACCTTC
cdr3_aa: CASSANRQGNYGYTF

clone_size: -
d_call: -
v_call: TRBV2
j_call: TRBJ1-2
cdr3_nt: TGTGCCAGCAGCCTGGAGGGCCGCCGGGTTGGCTACACCTTC
cdr3_aa: CASSLEGRRVGYTF

clone_size: once
d_call: -
v_call: TRBV12-3/TRBV12-4
j_call: TRBJ1-1
cdr3_nt: TGTGCCAGCAGCCCACAGGTGAACACTGAAGCTTTCTTT
cdr3_aa: CASSPQVNTEAFF